The T cell receptor beta chain under discussion was sequenced for a study of blood T cell repertoires in COVID-19. On the study more broadly: Acute-phase and convalescent COVID-19 samples originated in the United States, Italy and Spain.

Everyone who took part was 18 to 89 years old, and they came from 20 to 25 US areas. What the recovered Cohort 3 donors had was two negative PCRs, clearance, or symptom resolution. The germline CDR1 and CDR2 sequences are MDHEN and SYDVKM. Trimming took 4 bases from V and 7 from J, leaving 8 bases between them. This CDR3 region has 12 residues. The data were produced by immunoSEQ multiplex PCR, yet TCRdb's version contains in-frame clones alone and is incomplete. The sample consists of roughly 250,000 clones, 75% to 95% of them appearing once. Sequenced: PBMCs or T cells enriched from blood (not recorded which). The chain employs TRBV28 and TRBJ2-1; the D gene is possibly TRBD2 (6 bases). The clonotype originates from a woman younger than 35 who had recovered from COVID-19. This CDR3 reads CASSSSGNEQFF. The CDR3 DNA sequence: TGTGCCAGCAGTTCAAGCGGGAATGAGCAGTTCTTC.